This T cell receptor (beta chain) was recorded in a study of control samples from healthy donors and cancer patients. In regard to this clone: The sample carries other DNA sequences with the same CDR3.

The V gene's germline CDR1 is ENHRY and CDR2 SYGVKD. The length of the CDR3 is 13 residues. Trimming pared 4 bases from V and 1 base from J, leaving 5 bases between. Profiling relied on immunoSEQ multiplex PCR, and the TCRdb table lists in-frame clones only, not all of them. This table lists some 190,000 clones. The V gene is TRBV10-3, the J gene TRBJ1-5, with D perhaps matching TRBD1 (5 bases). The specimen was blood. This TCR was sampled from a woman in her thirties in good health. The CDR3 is CAISGQSNQPQHF. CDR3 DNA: TGTGCCATCAGTGGACAGAGCAATCAGCCCCAGCATTTT.